Listed below are T cell receptor beta chains from one sample, sequenced in a study of metastatic and nonmetastatic thyroid tumors. Using MiXCR, TCRdb re-called clones from the PCR reads. The sample yields 80,000 to 85,000 clones, approximately 12% seen once. The sample taken for sequencing was tumor tissue. These receptors came from a female donor with papillary thyroid cancer or a benign thyroid nodule (not recorded which). Some clones in this sample may be carry-over from other donors' samples. The CDR3 runs from the conserved cysteine through the conserved F or W. The D gene is left open where the match is weak. The listing skips clone size in some rows; elsewhere it reads once, few, many or a size class.

TRBD1 15 TRBJ2-5 TRBV18 . CASSSGQGIQETQYF TGTGCCAGCTCCTCGGGACAGGGTATCCAAGAGACCCAGTACTTC
. 15 TRBJ2-6 TRBV25-1 many CASSPVRAGANVLTF TGTGCCAGCAGCCCGGTTAGAGCTGGGGCCAACGTCCTGACTTTC
. 14 TRBJ2-5 TRBV6-1 . CASSELGGKETQYF TGTGCCAGCAGTGAATTAGGCGGAAAAGAGACCCAGTACTTC
. 14 TRBJ2-5 TRBV27 many CASSLSNYDGSQYF TGTGCCAGCAGTTTATCGAATTATGACGGCAGCCAGTACTTC
. 12 TRBJ2-7 TRBV6-1 many CASSDNRYEQYF TGTGCCAGCAGTGACAACAGATACGAGCAGTACTTC
. 12 TRBJ2-7 TRBV5-4 . CASSLDSYKQYF TGTGCCAGCAGCTTGGACAGCTACAAGCAGTACTTC
. 16 TRBJ2-1 TRBV3-1 . CASSPVGTSRYGEQFF TGTGCCAGCAGCCCTGTTGGGACTTCCCGTTATGGTGAGCAGTTCTTC
TRBD2 15 TRBJ2-2 TRBV7-9 many CASSSPGLAAGELFF TGTGCCAGCAGCTCCCCGGGACTAGCAGCCGGGGAGCTGTTTTTT
. 12 TRBJ1-6 TRBV7-2 many CASSFTNSPLHF TGTGCCAGCAGCTTTACGAATTCACCCCTCCACTTT
TRBD1 14 TRBJ2-7 TRBV7-2 . CASSRDRVSNEQYF TGTGCCAGCTCCCGGGACAGGGTCTCTAACGAGCAGTACTTC
. 15 TRBJ2-1 TRBV7-2 many CASSLGASSYNEQFF TGTGCCAGCAGCTTAGGGGCCAGCTCCTACAATGAGCAGTTCTTC
. 12 TRBJ1-2 TRBV6-2/TRBV6-3 many CASTGANYGYTF TGTGCCAGCACGGGCGCTAACTATGGCTACACCTTC
. 17 TRBJ2-7 TRBV20-1 . CNARGSSRVPLHYEQYF TGCAATGCTAGAGGTTCCTCCAGGGTTCCCCTGCACTACGAGCAGTACTTC
TRBD1 14 TRBJ1-1 TRBV11-3 many CASSLQGAATEAFF TGTGCCAGCAGCTTACAGGGGGCGGCCACTGAAGCTTTCTTT
. 16 TRBJ1-6 TRBV20-1 many CSARDRQGLGNSPLHF TGCAGTGCTAGAGATAGGCAGGGATTAGGGAATTCACCCCTCCACTTT
TRBD1 14 TRBJ1-2 TRBV7-2 many CASSPTTGGNGYTF TGTGCCAGCAGCCCCACGACAGGGGGTAATGGCTACACCTTC
. 16 TRBJ1-3 TRBV5-6 few CASSLGLRGTGNTIYF TGTGCCAGCAGCTTGGGGTTAAGGGGGACTGGAAACACCATATATTTT